These T cell receptor beta chains were read from a single sample in a study of human thymus T cells. Measured with immunoSEQ multiplex PCR; TCRdb has only the in-frame clones, and not every one. The top ten hold roughly 0.024% of the sample, which has roughly 120,000 clones, 90% to 95% seen once. Sequenced sample: thymus tissue. These receptors came from a boy less than two years old with a congenital heart defect but otherwise immunologically healthy. Each CDR3 is given with its conserved first and last residue. D genes are given only for firm matches. Clone size appears in some rows only: once, few, many, or a class for an expanded clone.

v_gene,d_gene,j_gene,abundance,CDR3aa,CDR3nt
TRBV9,NA,TRBJ2-1,NA,CASSVVGTGRGEQFF,TGTGCCAGCAGCGTAGTGGGAACAGGGAGAGGTGAGCAGTTCTTC
TRBV6-1,NA,TRBJ1-5,NA,CASSEREPQHF,TGTGCCAGCAGTGAAAGGGAGCCCCAGCATTTT
TRBV28,NA,TRBJ2-7,NA,CASGIRRGQNYEQYF,TGTGCCAGCGGAATCCGACGGGGTCAGAACTACGAGCAGTACTTC
TRBV15,TRBD1,TRBJ2-3,NA,CATSETTGQGKTDTQYF,TGTGCCACCAGCGAAACAACGGGACAGGGAAAAACAGATACGCAGTATTTT
TRBV5-4,TRBD1,TRBJ2-1,NA,CASSPTGNFNEQFF,TGTGCCAGCAGCCCGACAGGGAATTTCAATGAGCAGTTCTTC
TRBV2,NA,TRBJ1-2,NA,CASSETPDRGDGYTF,TGTGCCAGCAGTGAAACCCCGGACAGAGGGGATGGCTACACCTTC
TRBV27,NA,TRBJ2-2,NA,CATLPLTRNTGELFF,TGTGCCACCCTCCCCCTCACACGGAACACCGGGGAGCTGTTTTTT
TRBV6-6,NA,TRBJ2-7,NA,CASSTIMGPSDYEQYF,TGTGCCAGCAGCACGATAATGGGGCCAAGTGACTACGAGCAGTACTTC
TRBV5-8,NA,TRBJ2-7,NA,CASSLAVSFSGTPQYEQYF,TGTGCCAGCAGCTTGGCTGTTTCATTTTCCGGGACACCGCAGTACGAGCAGTACTTC
TRBV9,NA,TRBJ1-1,NA,CASSVGPNTEAFF,TGTGCCAGCAGCGTAGGACCAAACACTGAAGCTTTCTTT
TRBV4-3,NA,TRBJ1-5,few,CASSQYAREGQPQHF,TGCGCCAGCAGCCAGTACGCCAGGGAGGGTCAGCCCCAGCATTTT
TRBV19,NA,TRBJ1-4,NA,CASSFSIRNEKLFF,TGTGCCAGTAGTTTCAGTATCAGGAATGAAAAACTGTTTTTT
TRBV6-6,NA,TRBJ1-1,NA,CASSYRTNTEAFF,TGTGCCAGCAGTTATCGCACCAACACTGAAGCTTTCTTT
TRBV5-6,NA,TRBJ2-1,NA,CASSWIGSSNEQFF,TGTGCCAGCAGCTGGATCGGGTCTTCCAATGAGCAGTTCTTC
TRBV10-2,TRBD2,TRBJ2-7,NA,CASSDTSGGAYEQYF,TGCGCCAGCAGTGATACTAGCGGGGGGGCCTACGAGCAGTACTTC
TRBV9,TRBD2,TRBJ2-3,NA,CASSAGGAGDTQYF,TGTGCCAGCAGCGCCGGGGGGGCAGGGGATACGCAGTATTTT
TRBV7-2,TRBD2,TRBJ2-1,NA,CASSLPPSGGSNEQFF,TGTGCCAGCAGCCTCCCCCCTAGCGGGGGATCCAATGAGCAGTTCTTC
TRBV6-5,NA,TRBJ2-1,NA,CASSQGGELYEQFF,TGTGCCAGCAGTCAGGGGGGCGAATTATATGAGCAGTTCTTC
TRBV15,TRBD1,TRBJ1-3,NA,CATSKDRGSHTLSSGNTIYF,TGTGCCACCAGCAAGGACAGGGGCTCCCATACTCTATCCTCTGGAAACACCATATATTTT
TRBV4-1,NA,TRBJ2-5,NA,CASSQDQRETQYF,TGCGCCAGCAGCCAAGACCAGCGAGAGACCCAGTACTTC
TRBV11-2,NA,TRBJ1-1,NA,CASSFPPGTDMNTEAFF,TGTGCCAGCAGCTTCCCCCCCGGGACGGACATGAACACTGAAGCTTTCTTT
TRBV6-1,NA,TRBJ1-6,NA,CASIAGYYNSPLHF,TGTGCCAGCATAGCAGGATACTATAATTCACCCCTCCACTTT
TRBV5-1,TRBD2,TRBJ2-7,NA,CASSFWGGSPLEKQYF,TGCGCCAGCAGCTTCTGGGGGGGGAGCCCTCTTGAGAAGCAGTACTTC
TRBV19,TRBD1,TRBJ2-1,NA,CASSTRDRGRDEQFF,TGTGCCAGTAGTACCCGGGACAGGGGGCGGGATGAGCAGTTCTTC
TRBV7-9,NA,TRBJ1-1,once,CASSFGNTEAFF,TGTGCCAGCAGCTTCGGGAACACTGAAGCTTTCTTT
TRBV11-2,TRBD1,TRBJ1-1,NA,CASNRQGSVGTEAFF,TGTGCCAGCAACCGACAGGGAAGTGTGGGAACTGAAGCTTTCTTT
TRBV9,TRBD1,TRBJ1-1,NA,CASSPRTGGSLMNTEAFF,TGTGCCAGCAGCCCGCGGACAGGGGGTTCTCTCATGAACACTGAAGCTTTCTTT
TRBV28,TRBD2,TRBJ2-2,NA,CASSLRPSGGWPGELFF,TGTGCCAGCAGTTTAAGGCCCAGCGGGGGGTGGCCCGGGGAGCTGTTTTTT
TRBV6-1,NA,TRBJ2-7,NA,CASSGSSDEQYF,TGTGCCAGCAGTGGATCGTCTGACGAGCAGTACTTC
TRBV5-6,TRBD2,TRBJ2-5,NA,CASSSGLAGGLETQYF,TGTGCCAGCAGCTCGGGACTAGCGGGGGGGTTGGAGACCCAGTACTTC
TRBV6-6,NA,TRBJ1-1,NA,CASSSGPASGTAFF,TGTGCCAGCAGTTCTGGACCGGCCTCAGGGACAGCTTTCTTT
TRBV9,TRBD1,TRBJ2-2,NA,CASSASPGGDHRELFF,TGTGCCAGCAGCGCCTCCCCAGGGGGAGACCACCGGGAGCTGTTTTTT
TRBV19,NA,TRBJ2-1,NA,CASSIVGGANEQFF,TGTGCCAGTAGTATTGTAGGGGGGGCCAATGAGCAGTTCTTC
TRBV19,NA,TRBJ1-2,NA,CASSISGSYGYTF,TGTGCCAGTAGTATTTCAGGGTCCTATGGCTACACCTTC
TRBV7-2,NA,TRBJ2-2,NA,CASSFGTSNTGELFF,TGTGCCAGCAGCTTCGGGACTTCGAACACCGGGGAGCTGTTTTTT
TRBV12-5,NA,TRBJ1-1,NA,CASGSGQPNTEAFF,TGTGCTAGTGGTTCCGGACAGCCGAACACTGAAGCTTTCTTT
TRBV11-2,TRBD2,TRBJ2-3,once,CASSPLRAGALTDTQYF,TGTGCCAGCAGCCCTTTGCGAGCGGGGGCCCTCACAGATACGCAGTATTTT
TRBV10-3,TRBD1,TRBJ2-7,NA,CAISAGQGSYEQYF,TGTGCCATCAGTGCGGGACAGGGCTCGTACGAGCAGTACTTC
TRBV27,NA,TRBJ2-7,once,CASSPHKYEQYF,TGTGCCAGCAGTCCACACAAATACGAGCAGTACTTC
TRBV19,NA,TRBJ1-5,NA,CASSGGADSNQPQHF,TGTGCCAGTAGTGGAGGAGCTGATAGCAATCAGCCCCAGCATTTT
TRBV6-1,NA,TRBJ1-3,NA,CASSEDEGRDTIYF,TGTGCCAGCAGTGAAGATGAAGGTCGGGACACCATATATTTT
TRBV4-3,NA,TRBJ1-1,once,CASSQGTRNTEAFF,TGCGCCAGCAGCCAAGGGACGCGGAACACTGAAGCTTTCTTT
TRBV4-2,TRBD2,TRBJ2-1,NA,CASSQDPVWGGLLNEQFF,TGTGCCAGCAGCCAAGACCCCGTTTGGGGGGGACTATTGAATGAGCAGTTCTTC
TRBV4-3,TRBD2,TRBJ2-7,once,CASSPSPVTSGGPTYEQYF,TGCGCCAGCAGCCCCAGTCCTGTGACTAGCGGGGGCCCCACCTACGAGCAGTACTTC
TRBV27,TRBD2,TRBJ2-7,NA,CASSLNPGLAGGPPYEQYF,TGTGCCAGCAGTTTAAACCCGGGACTAGCGGGGGGGCCTCCCTACGAGCAGTACTTC
TRBV27,TRBD2,TRBJ2-3,NA,CASSFTSGGFTDTQYF,TGTGCCAGCAGTTTTACTAGCGGGGGTTTCACAGATACGCAGTATTTT
TRBV12-2,NA,TRBJ2-5,NA,CASRFGGRGGCETQYF,TGTGCAAGTCGCTTTGGGGGCCGAGGGGGGTGTGAGACCCAGTACTTC
TRBV11-2,NA,TRBJ1-1,NA,CASSLESGVHTEAFF,TGTGCCAGCAGCTTAGAATCTGGGGTTCACACTGAAGCTTTCTTT
TRBV4-1,TRBD2,TRBJ2-1,once,CASSHQLLAGGRVEQFF,TGCGCCAGCAGCCACCAACTACTAGCGGGGGGGCGGGTTGAGCAGTTCTTC
TRBV11-3,NA,TRBJ2-3,NA,CASSFRQKTDTQYF,TGTGCCAGCAGCTTTCGGCAAAAGACAGATACGCAGTATTTT